These T cell receptor beta chains were read from a single sample in a study of T cells expressing NK-cell markers. TCRdb derives one entry per CDR3 protein from the 5' RACE reads, leaving out DNA. This sample contains around 470,000 distinct CDR3 sequences. Material: blood T cells: a sorted CD56 or NKG2C T cell subset, CD4+ or CD8+ T cells, or bulk PBMC T cells (not recorded which). The receptors shown here come from a woman aged 50 to 60 in good health. Both conserved end residues are part of each CDR3.

J gene,V gene,CDR3 protein
TRBJ2-1,TRBV3-1,CASSQVGGQADEQFF
TRBJ2-7,TRBV11-2,CASSLLSLSSYEQYF
TRBJ2-3,TRBV3-1,CASSRLKGADTQYF
TRBJ2-2,TRBV12-3/TRBV12-4,CASSLYVGGRELFF
TRBJ2-1,TRBV11-3,CASSLMEQGYNEQFF
TRBJ2-1,TRBV5-1,CASNIQGVNEQFF
TRBJ2-4,TRBV2,CASAVGRRGLAKNIQYF
TRBJ2-3,TRBV19,CASSPSGYGTDTQYF
TRBJ2-1,TRBV3-1,CASSQVASGSIEQFF
TRBJ1-1,TRBV6-5,CASRRQASGTEAFF
TRBJ1-1,TRBV10-3,CAIRRTGVDTEAFF
TRBJ1-2,TRBV18,CASSPVTASGYTF
TRBJ2-1,TRBV15,CATSFRGSPNQFF
TRBJ2-4,TRBV12-3/TRBV12-4,CASSKQAGIQYF
TRBJ2-3,TRBV10-3,CAISRDRASTDTQYF
TRBJ2-3,TRBV6-5,CASSPRDRTDTQYF
TRBJ1-2,TRBV12-3/TRBV12-4,CASSLAGSPGYTF
TRBJ1-2,TRBV10-2,CASSEPTGTGGYTF
TRBJ1-1,TRBV30,CAWSHRQLLRRGNNTEAFF
TRBJ2-7,TRBV10-3,CAISDSGLPYEQYF
TRBJ2-3,TRBV7-8,CASTLGDTQYF
TRBJ2-3,TRBV5-1,CASSLEGGPDTQYF
TRBJ2-1,TRBV4-2,CASSPSGIINEQFF
TRBJ2-1,TRBV5-5,CASSFGTSKQFF
TRBJ1-2,TRBV19,CASSIGATNYGYTF
TRBJ2-1,TRBV7-8,CASSLAAGGLQFEQFF
TRBJ2-1,TRBV10-3,CAISEGTSGSREQFF
TRBJ2-1,TRBV29-1,CSGAPGLQNEQFF
TRBJ1-2,TRBV12-3/TRBV12-4,CASSPRGDGYTF
TRBJ2-1,TRBV12-5,CASGFVLSSYNEQFF
TRBJ2-5,TRBV9,CASSFRQVGETQYF
TRBJ1-1,TRBV12-5,CASGKMGGLTEAFF
TRBJ2-1,TRBV29-1,CSVGELSSYNEQFF
TRBJ1-1,TRBV6-5,CASSAGQKGPEAFF
TRBJ2-7,TRBV7-9,CASSAQLQGSEQYF
TRBJ2-1,TRBV14,CASSQGISGNEQFF
TRBJ2-1,TRBV29-1,CSVRPLGSGGFNEQFF
TRBJ1-4,TRBV28,CASSLPTGGNEKLFF
TRBJ1-1,TRBV20-1,CSAREWARMNTEAFF
TRBJ2-2,TRBV9,CASSVDGTLRFGELFF
TRBJ2-7,TRBV12-3/TRBV12-4,CASSLLGGVNEQYF
TRBJ1-6,TRBV27,CASSSGPNSPFHF